The 25 T cell receptor beta chains reported below all come from one sample, sequenced in a study of blood T cell repertoires in COVID-19 (dated by TCRdb to 2018 to 2020). Library creation used the immunoSEQ multiplex PCR assay. TCRdb re-hosts the immuneACCESS table, in-frame sequences only. Its copies lack some clones; in the studies checked, an unresolved V gene accounts for under half of them, and the cause for the rest is not known. Here the sample has about 80,000 clones; around 80% occur a single time. Of the sample, over 4.5% is held by the ten largest clones. Sequencing was performed on peripheral blood. These receptors all come from a man between 60 and 70 years old with active or convalescent COVID-19.

V gene TRBV7-2 combines with J gene TRBJ2-1; TRBD2 matches at 10 bases. CDR1 is SGHTA and CDR2 is FQGNSA in the germline V gene. The J segment lost 0 bases and the V segment lost 4 bases, leaving 12 bases of the junction unmatched. This CDR3 region has 19 residues. CDR3 protein: CASSSGRTSGRSSYNEQFF. Here the CDR3 DNA reads TGTGCCAGCAGCTCTGGTAGGACTAGCGGAAGGAGCTCCTACAATGAGCAGTTCTTC.

The chain couples TRBV6-5 to TRBJ1-3; TRBD1 agrees at 7 bases. CDR3 length: 13 amino acids. After removal of 6 bases from V and 8 bases from J, the junction contained 7 bases not matched to a gene. Looked up from germline, CDR1 is MNHEY and CDR2 is SVGAGI. The CDR3, as DNA: TGTGCCAGCAGCGAGGGGGCAAAGGACACCATATATTTT. Protein: CASSEGAKDTIYF.

CDR3 bases: TGTGCCAGCAGTGAATACCTGGACAGGGGCTCGTTGTATGGCTACACCTTC. This translates into CASSEYLDRGSLYGYTF. The rearrangement links TRBV6-1 to TRBJ1-2, with 9 bases lining up with TRBD1. The junction had 12 bases not matched to a gene; V was cut back by 2 bases and J by 5 bases. The CDR3 is 17 residues long. Per germline, CDR1 MNHNS and CDR2 SASEGT.

This clone has more than one count but fewer than ten. Compared with germline, one end of the junction differs, possibly owing to a read error. This chain uses TRBV7-9 with TRBJ1-1; D unresolved. Germline V lookup: CDR1 SEHNR, CDR2 FQNEAQ (reference sequence). This CDR3 comprises 11 residues. CDR3 DNA sequence: TGTGCCAGCAACTTAGTCGGTGAAGCTTTCTTT. It translates to CASNLVGEAFF.

This clone was recorded a few times. The V gene is TRBV4-2, the J gene TRBJ2-7; 10 bases align to TRBD1. The length of the CDR3 is 15 residues. Germline V gives CDR1 LGHNA, CDR2 YNFKEQ. With V trimmed by 4 bases and J by 3 bases, 6 bases remained unmatched. The CDR3 spells CASSRGTGENYEQYF. In DNA form, the CDR3 reads TGTGCCAGCAGCCGGGGGACAGGGGAGAACTACGAGCAGTACTTC.

The chain combines TRBV7-8 with TRBJ1-5, with a possible D match to TRBD1 (5 bases). The CDR3 loop spans 14 amino acids. V was shortened by 0 bases and J by 5 bases, with 8 bases between the two germline ends. Germline V gene data show CDR1 as SGHVS and CDR2 as FQNEAQ. The CDR3 spells CASSLARGDQPQHF. The CDR3 region has the DNA TGTGCCAGCAGCTTAGCCCGGGGGGATCAGCCCCAGCATTTT.

In the case of this clone: The junction does not match germline at one end; this may be a read error. The V gene is TRBV7-7, the J gene TRBJ2-5; 9 nucleotides align to TRBD2. CDR1 and CDR2 from the germline V gene are SSHAT and FNYEAQ (reference sequence). CDR3 length: 13 residues. The CDR3 spells CASSCSGRWTQYF. Written as DNA, the CDR3 is TGTGCTAGCAGCTGCAGCGGGAGGTGGACCCAGTACTTC.

The count of this clone is one. The chain uses TRBV5-8 and TRBJ2-2; weak D call: TRBD2 (6 bases). The CDR3 has 16 residues. Germline V gene lookup returns CDR1 SGHTS and CDR2 YDEGEE. V was clipped by 2 bases and J by 3 bases, with 14 bases between them. The chain's CDR3 is CASSFLRGRDTGELFF. In nucleotides, the CDR3 is TGTGCCAGCAGCTTTTTGCGGGGCCGAGACACCGGGGAGCTGTTTTTT.

The chain joins TRBV2 to TRBJ1-1; TRBD1 agrees at 7 bases. This CDR3 is built from 12 residues. After removal of 6 bases from V and 5 bases from J, the junction contained 3 bases not matched to a gene. Germline V CDR1 and CDR2: SNHLY, FYNNEI. CDR3 region: CASSTGDTEAFF. CDR3 DNA: TGTGCCAGCAGCACAGGGGATACTGAAGCTTTCTTT.

In DNA, the CDR3 is TGTGCCACCAGCACCTTTGGACAGTTGAACACTGAAGCTTTCTTT. The encoded protein is CATSTFGQLNTEAFF. The chain joins TRBV15 to TRBJ1-1; tentative D call: TRBD1 (6 bases). This CDR3 contains 15 residues. Germline V gene lookup returns CDR1 LNHNV and CDR2 YYDKDF (reference sequence). The V gene lost 4 bases and the J gene lost 0 bases, with 12 bases spanning the gap. Based on the CDR3 plus reference TRBV15 and TRBJ1-1, the full variable domain is DAMVIQNPRYQVTQFGKPVTLSCSQTLNHNVMYWYQQKSSQAPKLLFHYYDKDFNNEADTPDNFQSRRPNTSFCFLDIRSPGLGDTAMYLCATSTFGQLNTEAFFGQGTRLTVV.

On this clone itself: Other nucleotide sequences from this sample produce the same CDR3. The V gene is TRBV18, the J gene TRBJ2-5; TRBD2 agrees at 7 bases. CDR3 length: 14 residues. Germline V gene sequence: CDR1 KGHSH, CDR2 LQKENI. After removal of 3 bases from V and 2 bases from J, the junction contained 3 bases not matched to a gene. The CDR3 bases are TGTGCCAGCTCACCCGGGACTACACAAGAGACCCAGTACTTC. It encodes CASSPGTTQETQYF.

V usage is TRBV10-2 and J usage is TRBJ2-3; D not certain. The CDR3 sequence is 14 residues long. In germline, CDR1 is WSHSY, CDR2 SAAADI. Trimming took 2 bases from V and 6 from J, leaving 12 bases between them. CDR3: CASSEPARFDTQYF. The CDR3, as DNA: TGCGCCAGCAGTGAGCCCGCTAGGTTCGATACGCAGTATTTT.

This clone is a singleton in its sample. V and J are TRBV5-6 and TRBJ1-5; 8 nucleotides match TRBD1. The germline gives CDR1 SGHDT, CDR2 YYEEEE. With V trimmed by 1 base and J by 5 bases, 5 bases remained unmatched. The CDR3 totals 15 residues. The CDR3 protein is CASSLRVRGHQPQHF. The DNA of the CDR3 is TGTGCCAGCAGCTTGAGGGTCAGGGGGCATCAGCCCCAGCATTTT.

The chain carries TRBV6-5 and TRBJ1-6, with D unclear. Germline V gene data show CDR1 as MNHEY and CDR2 as SVGAGI. The germline V and J ends were trimmed by 2 bases and 9 bases, with 14 bases remaining between them. The CDR3 length is 15 residues. CDR3 sequence: CASSYRPGLSSPLHF. The CDR3 nucleotides are TGTGCCAGCAGTTACAGACCTGGGCTGAGTTCACCCCTCCACTTT.

This clone was picked up one time. CDR3 protein: CASSLALAGGPSTAGELFF. Here the CDR3 DNA reads TGTGCCAGCAGCCTCGCACTAGCGGGGGGGCCTTCGACAGCCGGGGAGCTGTTTTTT. The chain couples TRBV5-6 to TRBJ2-2, with TRBD2 matching 13 bases. CDR1 is SGHDT and CDR2 is YYEEEE in the germline V gene. With V trimmed by 4 bases and J by 6 bases, 15 bases remained unmatched. There are 19 residues in the CDR3.

V usage is TRBV11-3 and J usage is TRBJ2-1; TRBD2 matches 8 bases. This CDR3 has 17 amino acids. J lost 7 bases, V lost 1 base, and 12 bases had no gene match. Germline lookup yields CDR1 SGHNT and CDR2 YENEEA. The CDR3 nucleotides are TGTGCCAGCAGCTTAGGGCTAGCGGGCCATCGGGGGAATGAGCAGTTCTTC. Translating it yields CASSLGLAGHRGNEQFF.

This clone was found a few times. The chain recombines TRBV29-1 with TRBJ2-1; D might be TRBD1 (5 bases). Trimming pared 7 bases from V and 9 bases from J, leaving 19 bases between. This CDR3 region has 13 residues. Germline assignment: CDR1 SQVTM and CDR2 ANQGSEA. CDR3 in DNA: TGCAGCGCCCCTCCCCAGGGAAGCGTTGAGCAGTTCTTC. This sequence encodes CSAPPQGSVEQFF.

This rearrangement joins TRBV7-2 to TRBJ2-3; TRBD1 might be the D (6 bases). CDR3 size: 15 residues. The V gene's germline CDR1 is SGHTA and CDR2 FQGNSA. The ends were cut back, 4 bases at V and 0 bases at J, with 11 bases in the middle. The CDR3 loop is CASSSYRASTDTQYF. The CDR3 bases are TGTGCCAGCAGCTCCTACAGGGCTAGCACAGATACGCAGTATTTT.

The V and J genes are TRBV19 and TRBJ2-5; 10 bases map to TRBD2. Germline CDR1 is LNHDA and CDR2 is SQIVND (reference sequence). This CDR3 spans 18 amino acids. With 3 bases clipped from V and 6 bases from J, the junction kept 16 bases outside the gene matches. CDR3: CASSMSASGGTKEKTQYF. CDR3 nucleotides: TGTGCCAGTAGTATGTCCGCTAGCGGGGGAACTAAGGAGAAGACCCAGTACTTC.

This chain joins TRBV7-2 and TRBJ1-3; 9 bases map to TRBD1. The germline V gene has CDR1 SGHTA and CDR2 FQGNSA. This CDR3 is built from 16 residues. Trimming at V came to 4 bases and at J to 3 bases, leaving 7 bases not matched to a gene. The CDR3 protein is CASSSPTGGFGNTIYF. For the CDR3, the DNA is TGTGCCAGCAGCTCCCCGACAGGGGGGTTTGGAAACACCATATATTTT.

The chain employs TRBV5-6 and TRBJ1-1; TRBD1 matches 8 bases. There are 14 residues in the CDR3. Germline CDR1 reads SGHDT; CDR2 reads YYEEEE. The junction had 2 bases not matched to a gene; V was cut back by 4 bases and J by 0 bases. The CDR3 loop is CASSRTGMNTEAFF. The DNA for the CDR3 is TGTGCCAGCAGCCGGACAGGGATGAACACTGAAGCTTTCTTT.

The table lists this clone with a few counts. The V gene is TRBV3-1 (or the pseudogene TRBV3-2), the J gene TRBJ1-1, with 7 bases identical to TRBD1. Trimming removed 1 base from V and 3 bases from J; junction bases left unmatched: 2. The germline V gene encodes CDR1 LGHDT and CDR2 YNNKEL (reference sequence). This CDR3 spans 14 amino acids. CDR3 bases: TGTGCCAGCAGCCAAGTCGGACAGGACACTGAAGCTTTCTTT. Translated, it gives CASSQVGQDTEAFF.

The J gene is TRBJ2-2, the V gene TRBV6-5; TRBD1 aligns across 7 bases. Per the germline V gene, CDR1 is MNHEY and CDR2 is SVGAGI. V shed 6 bases, J shed 0 bases, and the junction held 4 bases outside the gene matches. The CDR3 spans 15 residues. CDR3: CASSRTGANTGELFF. The CDR3 region has the DNA TGTGCCAGCAGCCGGACAGGCGCGAACACCGGGGAGCTGTTTTTT.

In its sample, this clone was seen once. The chain joins TRBV30 to TRBJ1-4, with unresolved D. Per the germline V gene, CDR1 is GTSNPN and CDR2 is SVGIG (reference sequence). V was cut by 5 bases and J by 3 bases, with 13 bases left in between. The length of the CDR3 is 14 residues. CDR3 nucleotide sequence: TGTGCCTGGGCACCACAAGGAGCTAATGAAAAACTGTTTTTT. It yields the protein CAWAPQGANEKLFF.

The chain carries TRBV7-9 and TRBJ1-2; D ambiguous. From germline, CDR1 is SEHNR and CDR2 FQNEAQ (reference sequence). The CDR3 length is 12 residues. Trimming cost V 4 bases and J 4 bases, with 7 bases left between them. The CDR3 loop is CASSSDTYGYTF. DNA for the CDR3: TGTGCCAGCAGCTCCGACACCTATGGCTACACCTTC.